This T cell receptor (beta chain) came from a study of blood T cell repertoires in COVID-19. Study-level information: Italy, Spain and the United States were the sources of the convalescent and acute COVID-19 samples. PBMCs, B-cell-depleted T cells, or T cells were the source of the cDNA or gDNA that made up the material.

Original data processing: For nucleated cells, counts were estimated from reference gene primer amplification. Repertoires were generated with immunoSEQ multiplex PCR, while TCRdb's copy carries only in-frame clones and drops some. V, J and clone size are those of that table, while D and trimming were read from the DNA. The sample has 120,000 or so clones, about 85% seen once. Trimming stripped 1 base from V and 10 bases from J, with 8 bases between. CDR1 and CDR2 from the germline V gene are SGHAT and FQNNGV. This CDR3 has 12 amino acids. The clonotype was recovered from a human donor in a cohort sampled during active COVID-19. This rearrangement joins TRBV11-2 to TRBJ1-3; D is unresolved. The sample was peripheral blood. CDR3 nucleotides: TGTGCCAGCAGCTTAGCTCCGGGGACCATATATTTT. Its translation: CASSLAPGTIYF.